The 17 T cell receptor beta chains listed next were all sequenced from one sample in a study of blood T cell repertoires in COVID-19. Measured with immunoSEQ multiplex PCR; TCRdb has only the in-frame clones, and not every one. The data show 150,000 or so clones, 85% to 90% seen once. Source material: peripheral blood. These receptors originate from a man aged 18-30 years with COVID-19, enrolled during active disease.

The chain has TRBV19 and TRBJ1-1; D is uncertain. From germline, CDR1 is LNHDA and CDR2 SQIVND (reference sequence). V was clipped by 5 bases and J by 0 bases, with 10 bases between them. The CDR3 runs 14 residues. This CDR3 is CASSPTLVNTEAFF. CDR3 coding DNA: TGTGCCAGTAGTCCTACTTTGGTGAACACTGAAGCTTTCTTT.

This clone showed up just once. This rearrangement joins TRBV7-9 to TRBJ2-1; D gene ambiguous. Germline V gene data show CDR1 as SEHNR and CDR2 as FQNEAQ (reference sequence). This CDR3 comprises 14 residues. V lost 1 base and J lost 1, with 5 bases in between. The CDR3 DNA follows: TGTGCCAGCAGCTTAGTAGTATCCTACAATGAGCAGTTCTTC. It is translated as CASSLVVSYNEQFF.

This clone was counted once. The J gene is TRBJ2-5, the V gene TRBV29-1; 9 bases fit TRBD2. This CDR3 is built from 13 residues. Per the germline V gene, CDR1 is SQVTM and CDR2 is ANQGSEA. V shed 4 bases, J shed 4 bases, and the junction held 4 bases outside the gene matches. The CDR3 loop is CSVGVAGAETQYF. In nucleotides, the CDR3 is TGCAGCGTTGGAGTAGCGGGAGCAGAGACCCAGTACTTC.

The CDR3 spells CASTFTWGRIPGELFF. In nucleotides, the CDR3 is TGTGCCAGCACCTTTACTTGGGGGCGGATTCCCGGGGAGCTGTTTTTT. The chain is built from TRBV11-2 and TRBJ2-2; TRBD1 is a possible D gene (6 bases). The germline V gene has CDR1 SGHAT and CDR2 FQNNGV. V lost 7 bases to trimming and J lost 6 bases, with 21 bases between them. This CDR3 spans 16 amino acids.

The rearrangement uses TRBV7-2 and TRBJ2-3; 7 bases line up with TRBD1. CDR1 and CDR2 (germline): SGHTA, FQGNSA. V lost 3 bases, J lost 6 bases, and 15 bases stayed unmatched. The CDR3 runs to 17 residues. The CDR3 coding sequence is TGTGCCAGCAGCTTGACGTGGTTGGGGGACAGTAGGGATACGCAGTATTTT. Its protein is CASSLTWLGDSRDTQYF.

The chain employs TRBV5-4 and TRBJ1-5; D is uncertain. The germline V and J ends were trimmed by 0 bases and 0 bases, with 7 bases remaining between them. Germline loops: CDR1 SGHNT, CDR2 YYREEE (reference sequence). The CDR3 runs 15 residues. The CDR3 region is CASSLGPNSNQPQHF. The CDR3 DNA sequence: TGTGCCAGCAGCTTGGGCCCTAATAGCAATCAGCCCCAGCATTTT.

This chain connects TRBV11-2 to TRBJ2-7; TRBD2 matches at 8 bases. The CDR3 runs 15 residues. V shed 0 bases and J 2 bases; nucleotides not matched to a gene: 3. Per germline, CDR1 SGHAT and CDR2 FQNNGV. The CDR3, as DNA: TGTGCCAGCAGCTTAGATACTAGCGGCCCCTACGAGCAGTACTTC. Its protein product is CASSLDTSGPYEQYF. The variable domain in full, completed from reference TRBV11-2 and TRBJ2-7, reads EAGVAQSPRYKIIEKRQSVAFWCNPISGHATLYWYQQILGQGPKLLIQFQNNGVVDDSQLPKDRFSAERLKGVDSTLKIQPAKLEDSAVYLCASSLDTSGPYEQYFGPGTRLTVT.

With regard to this clone: The sample contains more than one DNA sequence encoding this CDR3. The chain has TRBV11-2 and TRBJ2-5, with 11 bases aligning to TRBD2. The CDR3 length is 15 residues. J was trimmed by 2 bases and V by 5 bases; bases with no gene match: 4. Germline CDR1 reads SGHAT; CDR2 reads FQNNGV. The CDR3 is CASSTGTSGQETQYF. The CDR3 coding sequence is TGTGCCAGCAGCACAGGGACTAGCGGTCAAGAGACCCAGTACTTC.

V and J are TRBV15 and TRBJ2-1; D possibly corresponds to TRBD1 (5 bases). V lost 0 bases and J lost 0, with 9 bases in between. CDR3 size: 16 residues. The germline V gene has CDR1 LNHNV and CDR2 YYDKDF (reference sequence). The DNA for the CDR3 is TGTGCCACCAGCAGAGATTCCAGGGTCTCCTACAATGAGCAGTTCTTC. It specifies CATSRDSRVSYNEQFF.

The rearrangement joins TRBV18 to TRBJ2-5; 12 bases line up with TRBD1. J gave up 8 bases and V 3 bases, and 13 bases lay outside the gene matches. The CDR3 has 17 amino acids. CDR1 and CDR2 from the germline V gene are KGHSH and LQKENI. The CDR3 here is CASSPRTGTGGAYTQYF. In DNA, the CDR3 is TGTGCCAGCTCACCGAGGACCGGGACAGGGGGCGCTTATACCCAGTACTTC.

The V call is TRBV5-1, the J call TRBJ1-2; 8 nucleotides line up with TRBD1. Looked up from germline, CDR1 is SGHRS and CDR2 is YFSETQ. V gave up 0 bases and J gave up 2 bases; unmatched junction bases: 3. The CDR3 length is 15 residues. CDR3: CASSLEGTGNYGYTF. Here the CDR3 DNA reads TGCGCCAGCAGCTTGGAAGGGACAGGAAACTATGGCTACACCTTC.

This chain uses TRBV28 with TRBJ2-7, with TRBD2 matching 9 bases. The ends lost 2 bases at V and 6 bases at J; junction bases unmatched: 5. CDR3 length: 14 amino acids. In germline, CDR1 is MDHEN, CDR2 SYDVKM. CDR3 nucleotides: TGTGCCAGCAGTTTAGTTCTAGCGGGACGCGAGCAGTACTTC. As protein: CASSLVLAGREQYF. Supplemented by reference TRBV28 and TRBJ2-7, the full variable domain reads DVKVTQSSRYLVKRTGEKVFLECVQDMDHENMFWYRQDPGLGLRLIYFSYDVKMKEKGDIPEGYSVSREKKERFSLILESASTNQTSMYLCASSLVLAGREQYFGPGTRLTVT.

The chain uses TRBV24-1 and TRBJ2-5; 13 positions agree with TRBD2. CDR1 is KGHDR and CDR2 is SFDVKD in the germline V gene. Trimming at V came to 6 bases and at J to 5 bases, leaving 14 bases not matched to a gene. This CDR3 spans 18 amino acids. The CDR3 nucleotides read TGTGCCACCAGTTCCGCCGGACTAGCGGGAGCCCGGGGGGAGACCCAGTACTTC. As protein: CATSSAGLAGARGETQYF.

The V call is TRBV7-8, the J call TRBJ2-5, with 9 bases lining up with TRBD2. The germline V gene encodes CDR1 SGHVS and CDR2 FQNEAQ. This CDR3 spans 17 amino acids. V lost 0 bases and J lost 0; bases outside the gene matches: 5. CDR3 sequence: CASSLASGSQYQETQYF. The CDR3 DNA sequence: TGTGCCAGCAGCTTAGCTAGCGGGAGCCAGTACCAAGAGACCCAGTACTTC.

This clone was seen more than once but under ten times. This sequence joins TRBV4-3 and TRBJ2-7; tentatively, D is TRBD2 (5 bases). Trimming removed 0 bases from V and 5 bases from J, with 23 bases in between. The germline CDR1 and CDR2 sequences are LGHNA and YSLEER. The CDR3 length is 18 residues. The CDR3: CASSQDLSNGLLSDEQYF. The CDR3 DNA reads as TGCGCCAGCAGCCAAGATCTTAGTAACGGACTCCTAAGCGACGAGCAGTACTTC.

J is TRBJ2-2 and V is TRBV28, with 12 bases lining up with TRBD2. J gave up 9 bases and V 3 bases, and 5 bases lay outside the gene matches. Germline lookup yields CDR1 MDHEN and CDR2 SYDVKM. The CDR3 sequence is 15 residues long. CDR3 region: CASSLVTSGRRELFF. Written as DNA, the CDR3 is TGTGCCAGCAGTTTGGTGACTAGCGGGAGAAGGGAGCTGTTTTTT.

This clone has a single count. The rearrangement links TRBV29-1 to TRBJ1-3; D not certain. There are 14 residues in the CDR3. Germline CDR1 SQVTM, CDR2 ANQGSEA. The V and J ends lost 3 bases and 0 bases respectively, with 9 bases between them. The CDR3 bases are TGCAGCGTTGAGTTGAGCGGCTCTGGAAACACCATATATTTT. It yields the protein CSVELSGSGNTIYF.